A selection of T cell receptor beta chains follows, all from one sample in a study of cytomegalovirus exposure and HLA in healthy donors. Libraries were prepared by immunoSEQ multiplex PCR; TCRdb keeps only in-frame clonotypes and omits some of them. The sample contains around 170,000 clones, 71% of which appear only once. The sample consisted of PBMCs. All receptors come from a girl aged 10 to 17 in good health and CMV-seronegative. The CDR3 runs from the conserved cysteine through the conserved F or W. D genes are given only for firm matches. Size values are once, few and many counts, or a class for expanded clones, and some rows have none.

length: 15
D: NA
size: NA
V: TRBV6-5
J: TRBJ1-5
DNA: TGTGCCAGCAGTTCCGATAACAGGGGCAATCAGCCCCAGCATTTT
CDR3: CASSSDNRGNQPQHF

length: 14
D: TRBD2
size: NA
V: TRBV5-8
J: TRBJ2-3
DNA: TGTGCCAGCAGCTTGGCCGCGGGGGCAGATACGCAGTATTTT
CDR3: CASSLAAGADTQYF

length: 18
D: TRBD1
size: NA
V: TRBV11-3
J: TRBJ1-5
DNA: TGTGCCAGCAGCCCCGGGACAGGGGTGCTTTATAGCAATCAGCCCCAGCATTTT
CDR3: CASSPGTGVLYSNQPQHF

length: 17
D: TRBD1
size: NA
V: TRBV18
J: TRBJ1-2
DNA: TGTGCCAGCTCACCGGCCGGGACAGGGAACGCTAACTATGGCTACACCTTC
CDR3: CASSPAGTGNANYGYTF

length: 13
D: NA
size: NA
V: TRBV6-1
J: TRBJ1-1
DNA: TGTGCCAGCAATCGACTATCGAACACTGAAGCTTTCTTT
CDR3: CASNRLSNTEAFF

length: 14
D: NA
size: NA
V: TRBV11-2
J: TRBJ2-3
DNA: TGTGCCAGCAGAGAACAGCTTAGCACAGATACGCAGTATTTT
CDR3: CASREQLSTDTQYF

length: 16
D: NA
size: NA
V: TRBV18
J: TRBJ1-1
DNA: TGTGCCAGCTCACCACTTCAGGATTCCATGAACACTGAAGCTTTCTTT
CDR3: CASSPLQDSMNTEAFF

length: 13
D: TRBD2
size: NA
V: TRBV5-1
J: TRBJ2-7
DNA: TGCGCCAGCAGCTATCGTAGCGGGGACGGGCAGTACTTC
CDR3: CASSYRSGDGQYF

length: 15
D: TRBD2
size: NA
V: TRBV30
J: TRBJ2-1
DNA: TGTGCCTGGAGTGTACGCGGGAGCTCCTACAATGAGCAGTTCTTC
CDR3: CAWSVRGSSYNEQFF

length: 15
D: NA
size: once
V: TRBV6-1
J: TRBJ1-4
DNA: TGTGCCAGCAGTGGGTCCGCGGGGGGCCCCCAAAAACTGTTTTTT
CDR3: CASSGSAGGPQKLFF

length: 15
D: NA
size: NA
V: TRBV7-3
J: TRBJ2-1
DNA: TGTGCCAGCAGCAGATCGGACAGTACGACAACGGGGCAGTTCTTC
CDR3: CASSRSDSTTTGQFF

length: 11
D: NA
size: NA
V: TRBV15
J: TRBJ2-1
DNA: TGTGCCACCAGCAGAGAGAGGGAGCAGTTCTTC
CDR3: CATSREREQFF

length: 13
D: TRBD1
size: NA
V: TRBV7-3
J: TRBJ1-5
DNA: TGTGCCAGCAGCGCGGACAGGAATCAGCCCCAGCATTTT
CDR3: CASSADRNQPQHF

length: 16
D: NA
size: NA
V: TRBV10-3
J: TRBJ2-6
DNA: TGTGCCATCCCAGGGGACGGCCACTCTGGGGCCAACGTCCTGACTTTC
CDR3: CAIPGDGHSGANVLTF

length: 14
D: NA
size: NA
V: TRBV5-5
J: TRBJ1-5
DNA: TGTGCCAGCAGCTTGGCCGGAGTCAATCAGCCCCAGCATTTT
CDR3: CASSLAGVNQPQHF

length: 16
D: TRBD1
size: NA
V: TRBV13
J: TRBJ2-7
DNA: TGTGCCAGCAGCTCTCCCGCCGGGACAGGGGACTACGAGCAGTACTTC
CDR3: CASSSPAGTGDYEQYF

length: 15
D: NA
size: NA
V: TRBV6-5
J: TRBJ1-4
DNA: TGTGCCAGCAGTTCCTTGGGGGGGGAACGGGAAAAACTGTTTTTT
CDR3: CASSSLGGEREKLFF

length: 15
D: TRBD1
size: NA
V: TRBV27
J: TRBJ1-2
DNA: TGTGCCAGCAGTCCTCGAGGGACAGCCAACTATGGCTACACCTTC
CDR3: CASSPRGTANYGYTF

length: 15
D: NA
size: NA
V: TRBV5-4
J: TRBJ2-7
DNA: TGTGCCAGCAGCTTAGGGCAGGGTGCTTCCTACGAGCAGTACTTC
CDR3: CASSLGQGASYEQYF

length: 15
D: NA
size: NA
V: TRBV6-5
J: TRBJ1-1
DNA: TGTGCCAGCAGTGCACCCACGGGGGTACTCACTGAAGCTTTCTTT
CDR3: CASSAPTGVLTEAFF

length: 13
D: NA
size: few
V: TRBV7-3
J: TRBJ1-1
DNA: TGTGCCAGCAGCTCCCAGGGAGGGACTGAAGCTTTCTTT
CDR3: CASSSQGGTEAFF

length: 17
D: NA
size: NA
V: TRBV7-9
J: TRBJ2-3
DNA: TGTGCCAGCAGCTTAGTTCAGGGGCTCTTGGGCACAGATACGCAGTATTTT
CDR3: CASSLVQGLLGTDTQYF

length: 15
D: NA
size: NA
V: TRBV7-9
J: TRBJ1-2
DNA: TGTGCCAGCAGCTTAGAACAGGGTCGTAACTATGGCTACACCTTC
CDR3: CASSLEQGRNYGYTF

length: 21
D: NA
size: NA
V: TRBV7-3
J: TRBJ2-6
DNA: TGTGCCAGCAGCACCTACCCCCCCGGGACTTCTATGGAATCTGGGGCCAACGTCCTGACTTTC
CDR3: CASSTYPPGTSMESGANVLTF

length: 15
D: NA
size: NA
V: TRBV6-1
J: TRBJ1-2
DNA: TGTGCCAGCACCGCGGACAGAACCCCCAACTATGGCTACACCTTC
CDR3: CASTADRTPNYGYTF

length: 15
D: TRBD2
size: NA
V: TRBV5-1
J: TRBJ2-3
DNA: TGCGCCAGTTCTGGGACTAGCGGGGGCGCAGATACGCAGTATTTT
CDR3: CASSGTSGGADTQYF

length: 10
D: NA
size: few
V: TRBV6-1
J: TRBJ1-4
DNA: TGTGCCAGCGGGCAGGGTGGACTGTTTTTT
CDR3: CASGQGGLFF

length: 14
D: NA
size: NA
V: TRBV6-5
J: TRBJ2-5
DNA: TGTGCCAGCAGTTACTCGCGGATCCAAGAGACCCAGTACTTC
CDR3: CASSYSRIQETQYF

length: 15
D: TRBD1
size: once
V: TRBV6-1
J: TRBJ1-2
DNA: TGTGCCAGCACCGATGGGACAGATCCGAACTATGGCTACACCTTC
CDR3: CASTDGTDPNYGYTF

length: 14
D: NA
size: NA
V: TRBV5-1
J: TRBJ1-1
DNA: TGCGCCAGCAGCTTGGCCACAGAGAACACTGAAGCTTTCTTT
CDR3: CASSLATENTEAFF

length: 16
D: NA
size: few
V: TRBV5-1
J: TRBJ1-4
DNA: TGCGCCAGCAGCTTGGCCGGGACTGCAACTAATGAAAAACTGTTTTTT
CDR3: CASSLAGTATNEKLFF

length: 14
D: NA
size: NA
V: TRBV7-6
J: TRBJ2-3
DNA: TGTGCCAGCAGCTTAAATAGTCCCCCAGATACGCAGTATTTT
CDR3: CASSLNSPPDTQYF

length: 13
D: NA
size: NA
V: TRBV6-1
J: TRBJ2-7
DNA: TGTGCCAGCAGAGGGGGGGCGACCTACGAGCAGTACTTC
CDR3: CASRGGATYEQYF

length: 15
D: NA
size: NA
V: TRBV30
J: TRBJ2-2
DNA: TGTGCCTGGTGGGGCGGGGCTGCGAACACCGGGGAGCTGTTTTTT
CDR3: CAWWGGAANTGELFF

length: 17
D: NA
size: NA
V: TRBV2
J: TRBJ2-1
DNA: TGTGCCAGCAGTGAATCCCTGGACGGGGAGGACTACAATGAGCAGTTCTTC
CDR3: CASSESLDGEDYNEQFF

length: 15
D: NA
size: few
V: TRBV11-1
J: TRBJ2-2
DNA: TGTGCCAGCAGCATGGGGCGGGGCATCACCGGGGAGCTGTTTTTT
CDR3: CASSMGRGITGELFF

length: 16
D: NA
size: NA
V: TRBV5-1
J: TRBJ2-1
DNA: TGCGCCAGCAGCCCCCAGGGCCCAAGGAGGGTCAATGAGCAGTTCTTC
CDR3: CASSPQGPRRVNEQFF

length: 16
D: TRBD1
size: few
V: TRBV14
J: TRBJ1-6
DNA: TGTGCCAGCAGCCAAGTGGTGGGCAGGGGGAATTCACCCCTCCACTTT
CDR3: CASSQVVGRGNSPLHF

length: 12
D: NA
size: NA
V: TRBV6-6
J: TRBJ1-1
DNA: TGTGCCAGCAGTTACGGAGACAGGGAAGCTTTCTTT
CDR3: CASSYGDREAFF

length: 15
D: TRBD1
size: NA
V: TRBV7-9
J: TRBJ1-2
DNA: TGTGCCAGCAGCTTACGGGGACAGGGGGCCGATGGCTACACCTTC
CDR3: CASSLRGQGADGYTF

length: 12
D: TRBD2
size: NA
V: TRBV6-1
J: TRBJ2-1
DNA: TGTGCCAGCAGTTTCGGACTAGCGGGACCGTTCTTC
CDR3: CASSFGLAGPFF

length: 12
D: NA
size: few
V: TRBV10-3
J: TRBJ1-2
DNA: TGTGCCATCAGCCGGGACTCCTATGGCTACACCTTC
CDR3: CAISRDSYGYTF

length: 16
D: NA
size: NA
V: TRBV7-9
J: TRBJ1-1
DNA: TGTGCCAGCAGCTTCGCACTAACGGGGGGTTCTCCTGAAGCTTTCTTT
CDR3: CASSFALTGGSPEAFF

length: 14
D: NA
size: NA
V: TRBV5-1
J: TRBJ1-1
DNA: TGCGCCAGCAGCCTAACAGGGAGTCTCACTGAAGCTTTCTTT
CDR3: CASSLTGSLTEAFF

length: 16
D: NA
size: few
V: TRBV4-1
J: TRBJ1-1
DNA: TGCGCCAGCAGCCAAGATTTCCCGGGAGGGAACACTGAAGCTTTCTTT
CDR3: CASSQDFPGGNTEAFF

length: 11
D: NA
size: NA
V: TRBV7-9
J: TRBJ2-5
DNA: TGTGCCAGCAGCTCCGTAGAGACCCAGTACTTC
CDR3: CASSSVETQYF

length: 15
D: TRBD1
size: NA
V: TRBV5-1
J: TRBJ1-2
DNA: TGCGCCAGCAGCGGGACAGGACCTCCTTACTATGGCTACACCTTC
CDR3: CASSGTGPPYYGYTF

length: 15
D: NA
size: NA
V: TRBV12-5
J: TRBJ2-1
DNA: TGTGCTAGTGGCCCCCGGGACCGGGGGACCAATGAGCAGTTCTTC
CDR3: CASGPRDRGTNEQFF

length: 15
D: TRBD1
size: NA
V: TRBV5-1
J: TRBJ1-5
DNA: TGCGCCAGCAGCTTGGGACAGGGGTCCAATCAGCCCCAGCATTTT
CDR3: CASSLGQGSNQPQHF